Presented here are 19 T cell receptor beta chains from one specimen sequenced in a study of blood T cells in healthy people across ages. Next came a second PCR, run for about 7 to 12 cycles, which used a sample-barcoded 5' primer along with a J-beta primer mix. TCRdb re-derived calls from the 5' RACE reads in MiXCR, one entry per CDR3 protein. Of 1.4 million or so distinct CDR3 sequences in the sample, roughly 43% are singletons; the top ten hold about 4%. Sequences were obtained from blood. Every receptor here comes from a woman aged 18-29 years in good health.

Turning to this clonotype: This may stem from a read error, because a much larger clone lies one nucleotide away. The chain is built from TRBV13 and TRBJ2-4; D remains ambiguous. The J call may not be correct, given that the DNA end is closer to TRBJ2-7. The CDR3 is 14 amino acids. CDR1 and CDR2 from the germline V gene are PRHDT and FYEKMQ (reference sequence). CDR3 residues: CASSSFDMTCEQYF. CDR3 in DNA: TGTGCCAGCAGCTCGTTCGACATGACCTGCGAGCAGTACTTC.

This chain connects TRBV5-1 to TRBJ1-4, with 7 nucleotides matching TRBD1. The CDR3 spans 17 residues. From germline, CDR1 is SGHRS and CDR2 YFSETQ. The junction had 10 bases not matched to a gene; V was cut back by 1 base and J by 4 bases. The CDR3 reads CASSLSRTGQSNEKLFF. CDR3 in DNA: TGCGCCAGCAGCTTGAGTCGGACAGGACAAAGTAATGAAAAACTGTTTTTT.

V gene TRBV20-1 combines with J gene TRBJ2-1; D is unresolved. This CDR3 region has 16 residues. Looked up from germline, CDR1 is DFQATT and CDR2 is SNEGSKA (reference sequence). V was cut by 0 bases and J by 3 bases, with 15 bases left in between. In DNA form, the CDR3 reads TGCAGTGCTAGAGATTCCCCCCGTAACATCTACAATGAGCAGTTCTTC. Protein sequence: CSARDSPRNIYNEQFF.

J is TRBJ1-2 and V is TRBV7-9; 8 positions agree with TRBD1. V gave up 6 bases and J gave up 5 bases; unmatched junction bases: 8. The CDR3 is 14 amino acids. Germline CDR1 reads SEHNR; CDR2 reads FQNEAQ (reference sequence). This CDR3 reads CASRTQGEEYGYTF. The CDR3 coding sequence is TGTGCCAGCAGAACACAGGGGGAAGAATATGGCTACACCTTC. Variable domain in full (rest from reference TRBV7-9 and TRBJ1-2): DTGVSQNPRHKITKRGQNVTFRCDPISEHNRLYWYRQTLGQGPEFLTYFQNEAQLEKSRLLSDRFSAERPKGSFSTLEIQRTEQGDSAMYLCASRTQGEEYGYTFGSGTRLTVV.

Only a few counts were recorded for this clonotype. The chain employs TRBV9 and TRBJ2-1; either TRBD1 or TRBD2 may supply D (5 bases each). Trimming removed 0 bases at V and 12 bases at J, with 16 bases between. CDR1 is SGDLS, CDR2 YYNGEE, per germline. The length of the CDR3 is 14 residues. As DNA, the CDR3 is TGTGCCAGCAGCGTAGATCCCAGGGTAGGAGGGCAGTTCTTC. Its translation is CASSVDPRVGGQFF.

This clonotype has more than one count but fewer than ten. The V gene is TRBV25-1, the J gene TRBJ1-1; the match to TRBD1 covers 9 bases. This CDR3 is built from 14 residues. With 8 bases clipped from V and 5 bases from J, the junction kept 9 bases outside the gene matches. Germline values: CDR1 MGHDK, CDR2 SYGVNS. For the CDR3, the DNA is TGTGCCAGCGGAGAACAGGGGGCGAGAACTGAAGCTTTCTTT. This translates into CASGEQGARTEAFF.

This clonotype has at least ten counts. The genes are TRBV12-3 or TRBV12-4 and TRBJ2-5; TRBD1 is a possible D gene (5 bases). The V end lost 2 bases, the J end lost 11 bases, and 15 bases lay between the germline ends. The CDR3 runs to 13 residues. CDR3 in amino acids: CASSLRGYNEQYF. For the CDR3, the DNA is TGTGCCAGCAGTTTAAGGGGCTACAATGAGCAGTACTTC.

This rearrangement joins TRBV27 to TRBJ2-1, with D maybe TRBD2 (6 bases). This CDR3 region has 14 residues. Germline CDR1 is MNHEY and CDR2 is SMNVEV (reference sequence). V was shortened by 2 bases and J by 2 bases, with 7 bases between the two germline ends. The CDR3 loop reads CASSLPGAYNEQFF. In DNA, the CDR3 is TGTGCCAGCAGTTTACCGGGGGCCTACAATGAGCAGTTCTTC.

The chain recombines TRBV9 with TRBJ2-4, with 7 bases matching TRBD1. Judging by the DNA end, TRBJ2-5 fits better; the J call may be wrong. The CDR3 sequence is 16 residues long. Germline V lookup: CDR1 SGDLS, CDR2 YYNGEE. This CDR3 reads CASSVEWDSLEETQYF. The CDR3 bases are TGTGCCAGCAGCGTAGAGTGGGACAGCCTCGAAGAGACCCAGTACTTC.

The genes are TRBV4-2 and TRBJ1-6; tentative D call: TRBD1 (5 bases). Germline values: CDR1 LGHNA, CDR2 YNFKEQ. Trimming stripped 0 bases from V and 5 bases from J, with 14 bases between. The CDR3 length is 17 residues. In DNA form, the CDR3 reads TGTGCCAGCAGCCAAGATAGGGGAGGAGGGCATAATTCACCCCTCCACTTT. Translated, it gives CASSQDRGGGHNSPLHF.

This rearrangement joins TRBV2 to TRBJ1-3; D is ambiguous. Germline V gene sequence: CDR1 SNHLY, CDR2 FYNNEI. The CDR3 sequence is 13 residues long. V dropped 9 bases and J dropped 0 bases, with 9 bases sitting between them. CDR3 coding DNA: TGTGCCAGACAATATAGCTCTGGAAACACCATATATTTT. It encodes CARQYSSGNTIYF.

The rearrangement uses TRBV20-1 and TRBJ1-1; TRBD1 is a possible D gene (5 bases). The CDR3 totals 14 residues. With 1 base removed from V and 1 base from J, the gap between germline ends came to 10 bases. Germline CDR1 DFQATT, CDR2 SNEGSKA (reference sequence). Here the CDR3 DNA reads TGCAGTGCTAGAGTAGGGGCTCAGAACACTGAAGCTTTCTTT. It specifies CSARVGAQNTEAFF.

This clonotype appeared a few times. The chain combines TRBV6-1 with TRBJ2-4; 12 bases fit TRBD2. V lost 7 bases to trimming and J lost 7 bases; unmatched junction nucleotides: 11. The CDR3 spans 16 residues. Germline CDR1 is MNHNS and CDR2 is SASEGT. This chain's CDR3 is CASTILAGGGFNIQYF. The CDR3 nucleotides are TGTGCCAGCACCATCCTAGCGGGAGGGGGATTTAACATTCAGTACTTC.

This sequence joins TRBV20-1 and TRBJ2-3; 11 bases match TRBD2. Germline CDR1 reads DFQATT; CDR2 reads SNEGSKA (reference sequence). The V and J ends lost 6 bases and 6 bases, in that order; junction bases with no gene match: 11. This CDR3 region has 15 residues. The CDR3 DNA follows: TGCAGTGCCACACCTACTAGCGGGAGTGGGGATACGCAGTATTTT. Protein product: CSATPTSGSGDTQYF.

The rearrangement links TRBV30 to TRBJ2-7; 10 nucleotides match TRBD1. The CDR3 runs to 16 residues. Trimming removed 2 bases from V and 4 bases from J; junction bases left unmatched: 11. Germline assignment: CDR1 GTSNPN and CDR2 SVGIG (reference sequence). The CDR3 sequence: CAWSSVDRGFAYEQYF. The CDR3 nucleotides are TGTGCCTGGAGTAGCGTGGACAGGGGGTTTGCTTACGAGCAGTACTTC.

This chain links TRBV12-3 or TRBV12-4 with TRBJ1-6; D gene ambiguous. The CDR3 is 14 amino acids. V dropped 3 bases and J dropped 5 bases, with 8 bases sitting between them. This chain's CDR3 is CASSLSSNNSPLHF. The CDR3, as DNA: TGTGCCAGCAGTTTGTCTTCTAATAATTCACCCCTCCACTTT.

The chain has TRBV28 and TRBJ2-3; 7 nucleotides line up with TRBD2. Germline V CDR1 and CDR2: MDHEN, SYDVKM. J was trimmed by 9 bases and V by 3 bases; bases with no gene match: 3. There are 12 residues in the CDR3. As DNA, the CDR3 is TGTGCCAGCAGTTTTATGGGACTAACGCAGTATTTT. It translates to CASSFMGLTQYF.

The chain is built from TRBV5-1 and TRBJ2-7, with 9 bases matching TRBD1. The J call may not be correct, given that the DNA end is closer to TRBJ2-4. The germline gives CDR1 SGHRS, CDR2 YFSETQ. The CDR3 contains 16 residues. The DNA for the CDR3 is TGCGCCAGCAGCTTGACAGGGGGCGCGTCCAAAAACATTCAGTACTTC. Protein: CASSLTGGASKNIQYF.

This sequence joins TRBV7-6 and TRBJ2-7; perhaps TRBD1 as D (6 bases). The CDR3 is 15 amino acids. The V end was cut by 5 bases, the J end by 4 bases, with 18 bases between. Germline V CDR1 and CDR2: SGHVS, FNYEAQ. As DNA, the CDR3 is TGTGCCAGCAGCGTCAGGGGCTGGGGGACATACGAGCAGTACTTC. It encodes CASSVRGWGTYEQYF.